This TCR beta chain was identified during a study of T cell responses to AZD1222 COVID-19 vaccine. Produced via immunoSEQ multiplex PCR; TCRdb's table is partial and in-frame only. This table has 95,000 to 150,000 clones, roughly nine tenths appearing once. Points from the study as a whole: Recipients of two AZD1222 doses showed rising Spike-specific TCR breadth and depth. Only six individuals given AZD1222 were seropositive at baseline.

With respect to this clone: The antigen is not known.

This TCR derives from an adult in good health. This specimen consisted of peripheral blood, obtained on day 0 of AZD1222 vaccination.

This chain's CDR3 is CASSLSPGIHWYTQYF. As DNA, the CDR3 is TGTGCCAGCAGTTTATCCCCAGGGATCCATTGGTATACGCAGTATTTT. The chain is built from TRBV28 and TRBJ2-3; D possibly corresponds to TRBD1 (5 bases). Trimming removed 1 base from V and 7 bases from J, with 18 bases in between. The CDR3 totals 16 residues. The germline gives CDR1 MDHEN, CDR2 SYDVKM.